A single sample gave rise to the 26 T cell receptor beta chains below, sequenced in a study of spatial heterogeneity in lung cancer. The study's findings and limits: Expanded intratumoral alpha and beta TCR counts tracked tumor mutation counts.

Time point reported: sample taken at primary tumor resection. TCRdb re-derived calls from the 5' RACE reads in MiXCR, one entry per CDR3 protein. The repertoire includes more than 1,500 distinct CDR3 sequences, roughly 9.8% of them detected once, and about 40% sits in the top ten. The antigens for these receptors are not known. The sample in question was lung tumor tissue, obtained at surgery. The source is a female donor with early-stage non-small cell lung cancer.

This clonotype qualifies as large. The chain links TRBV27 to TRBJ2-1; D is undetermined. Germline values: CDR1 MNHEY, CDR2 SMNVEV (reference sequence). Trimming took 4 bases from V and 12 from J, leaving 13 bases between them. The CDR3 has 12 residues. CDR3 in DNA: TGTGCCAGCAGTTCAGACATGTTAGGGCAGTTCTTC. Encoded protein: CASSSDMLGQFF.

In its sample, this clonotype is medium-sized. CDR3 coding DNA: TGTGCCAGCAGTTCCGGGACAGAGCTCTCTGGAAACACCATATATTTT. This sequence encodes CASSSGTELSGNTIYF. The chain has TRBV6-2 or TRBV6-3 and TRBJ1-3; 7 bases align to TRBD1. The CDR3 length is 16 residues. V trimming: 4 bases; J trimming: 0 bases; junction bases outside the gene matches: 6. Germline CDR1 MNHEY, CDR2 SVGEGT.

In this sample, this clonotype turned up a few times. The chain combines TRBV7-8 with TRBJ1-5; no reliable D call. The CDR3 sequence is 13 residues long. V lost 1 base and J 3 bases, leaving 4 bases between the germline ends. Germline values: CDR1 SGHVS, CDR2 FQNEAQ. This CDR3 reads CASSLDDNQPQHF. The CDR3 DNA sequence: TGTGCCAGCAGCTTAGATGACAATCAGCCCCAGCATTTT.

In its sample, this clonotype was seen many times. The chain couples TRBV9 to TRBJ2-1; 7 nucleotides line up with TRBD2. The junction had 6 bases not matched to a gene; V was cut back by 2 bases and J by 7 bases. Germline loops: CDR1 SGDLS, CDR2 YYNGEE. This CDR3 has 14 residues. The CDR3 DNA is TGTGCCAGCAGCGTCGGGACTACTTTGAATGAGCAGTTCTTC. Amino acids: CASSVGTTLNEQFF. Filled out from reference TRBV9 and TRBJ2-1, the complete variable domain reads DSGVTQTPKHLITATGQRVTLRCSPRSGDLSVYWYQQSLDQGLQFLIQYYNGEERAKGNILERFSAQQFPDLHSELNLSSLELGDSALYFCASSVGTTLNEQFFGPGTRLTVL.

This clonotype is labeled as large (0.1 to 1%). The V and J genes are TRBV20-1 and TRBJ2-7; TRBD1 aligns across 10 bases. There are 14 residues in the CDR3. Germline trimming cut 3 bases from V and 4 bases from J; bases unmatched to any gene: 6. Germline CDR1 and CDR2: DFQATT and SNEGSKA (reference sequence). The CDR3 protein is CSASSGQGLYEQYF. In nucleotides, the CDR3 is TGCAGTGCTAGTTCGGGACAGGGGTTGTACGAGCAGTACTTC.

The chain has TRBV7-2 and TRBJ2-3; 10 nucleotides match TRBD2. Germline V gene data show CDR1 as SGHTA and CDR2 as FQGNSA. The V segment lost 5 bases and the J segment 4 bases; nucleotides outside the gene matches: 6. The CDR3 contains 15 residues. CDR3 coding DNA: TGTGCCAGCAGCGTGACTAGCGGGCGGGCAGATACGCAGTATTTT. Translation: CASSVTSGRADTQYF. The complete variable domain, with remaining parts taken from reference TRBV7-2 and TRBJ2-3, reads GAGVSQSPSNKVTEKGKDVELRCDPISGHTALYWYRQSLGQGLEFLIYFQGNSAPDKSGLPSDRFSAERTGGSVSTLTIQRTQQEDSAVYLCASSVTSGRADTQYFGPGTRLTVL.

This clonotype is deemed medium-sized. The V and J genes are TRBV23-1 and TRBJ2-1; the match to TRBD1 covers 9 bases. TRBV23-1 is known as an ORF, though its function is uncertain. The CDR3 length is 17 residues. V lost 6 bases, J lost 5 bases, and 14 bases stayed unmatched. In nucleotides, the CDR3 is TGCGCCAGCAGGACCGTACCGGGACAGGGTGAGGACAATGAGCAGTTCTTC. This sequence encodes CASRTVPGQGEDNEQFF.

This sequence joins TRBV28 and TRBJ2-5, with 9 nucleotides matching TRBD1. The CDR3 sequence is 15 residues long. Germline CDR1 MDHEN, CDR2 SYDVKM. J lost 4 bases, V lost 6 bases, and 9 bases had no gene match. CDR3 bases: TGTGCCAGCAGAGGGACAGGGAGTAAAGGAGAGACCCAGTACTTC. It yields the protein CASRGTGSKGETQYF.

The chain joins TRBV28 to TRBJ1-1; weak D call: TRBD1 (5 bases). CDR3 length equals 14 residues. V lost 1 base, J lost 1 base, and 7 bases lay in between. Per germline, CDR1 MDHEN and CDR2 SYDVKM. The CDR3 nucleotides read TGTGCCAGCAGTTTATCCGGGGCGAACACTGAAGCTTTCTTT. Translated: CASSLSGANTEAFF.

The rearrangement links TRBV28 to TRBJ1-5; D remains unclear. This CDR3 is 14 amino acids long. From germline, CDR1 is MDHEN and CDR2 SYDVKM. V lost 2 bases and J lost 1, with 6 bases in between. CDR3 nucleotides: TGTGCCAGCAGTTTAGGGCCGAGCAATCAGCCCCAGCATTTT. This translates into CASSLGPSNQPQHF.

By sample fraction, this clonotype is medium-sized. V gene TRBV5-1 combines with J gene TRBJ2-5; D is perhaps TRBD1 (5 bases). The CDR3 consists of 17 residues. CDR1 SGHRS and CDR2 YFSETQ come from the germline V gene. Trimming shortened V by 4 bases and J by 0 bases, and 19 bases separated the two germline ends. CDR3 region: CASSAATVSLYQETQYF. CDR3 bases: TGCGCCAGCAGCGCCGCGACAGTCTCATTGTACCAAGAGACCCAGTACTTC.

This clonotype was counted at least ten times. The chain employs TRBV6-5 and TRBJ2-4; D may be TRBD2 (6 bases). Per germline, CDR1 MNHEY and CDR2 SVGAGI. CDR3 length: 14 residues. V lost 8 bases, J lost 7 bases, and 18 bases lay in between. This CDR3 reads CASRPLAGGNIQYF. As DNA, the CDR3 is TGTGCCAGCCGTCCCCTGGCCGGAGGGAACATTCAGTACTTC.

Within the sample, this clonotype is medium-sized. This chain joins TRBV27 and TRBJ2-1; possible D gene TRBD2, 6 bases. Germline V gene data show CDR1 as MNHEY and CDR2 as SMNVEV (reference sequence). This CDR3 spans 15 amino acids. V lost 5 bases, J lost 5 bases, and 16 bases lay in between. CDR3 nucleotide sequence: TGTGCCAGCAGTCCGACTAGACTGAAAAACAATGAGCAGTTCTTC. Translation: CASSPTRLKNNEQFF.

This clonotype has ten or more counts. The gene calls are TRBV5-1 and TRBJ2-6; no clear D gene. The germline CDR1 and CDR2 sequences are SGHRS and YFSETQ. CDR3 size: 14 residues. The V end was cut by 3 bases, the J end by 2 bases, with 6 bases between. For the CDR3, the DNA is TGCGCCAGCAGCTCTGGGGCTGGGGCCAACGTCCTGACTTTC. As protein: CASSSGAGANVLTF.

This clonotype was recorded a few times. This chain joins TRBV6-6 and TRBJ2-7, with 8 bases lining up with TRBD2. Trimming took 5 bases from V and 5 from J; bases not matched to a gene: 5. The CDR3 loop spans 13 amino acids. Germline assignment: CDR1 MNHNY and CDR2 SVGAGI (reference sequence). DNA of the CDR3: TGTGCCAGCAGTCCGGGACTAGGCGACGAGCAGTACTTC. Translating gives CASSPGLGDEQYF.

CDR3 in DNA: TGTGCCAGCAGCAAACAGGGGCTATCCTACGAGCAGTACTTC. This gives the protein CASSKQGLSYEQYF. V usage is TRBV6-5 and J usage is TRBJ2-7; 7 bases line up with TRBD1. V trimming: 6 bases; J trimming: 1 base; junction bases outside the gene matches: 6. Looked up from germline, CDR1 is MNHEY and CDR2 is SVGAGI. CDR3 length equals 14 residues.

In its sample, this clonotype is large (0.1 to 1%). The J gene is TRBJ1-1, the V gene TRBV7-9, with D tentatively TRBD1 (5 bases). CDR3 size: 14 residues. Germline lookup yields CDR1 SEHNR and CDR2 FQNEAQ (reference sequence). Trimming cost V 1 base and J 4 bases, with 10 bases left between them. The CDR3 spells CASSLVQGGTEAFF. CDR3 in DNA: TGTGCCAGCAGCTTAGTTCAGGGCGGCACTGAAGCTTTCTTT.

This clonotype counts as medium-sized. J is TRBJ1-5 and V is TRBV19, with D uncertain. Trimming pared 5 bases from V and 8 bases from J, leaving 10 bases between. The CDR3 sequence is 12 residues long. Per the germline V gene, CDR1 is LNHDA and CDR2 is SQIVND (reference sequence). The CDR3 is CASSPFREPQHF. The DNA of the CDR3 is TGTGCCAGTAGTCCCTTCCGAGAGCCCCAGCATTTT.

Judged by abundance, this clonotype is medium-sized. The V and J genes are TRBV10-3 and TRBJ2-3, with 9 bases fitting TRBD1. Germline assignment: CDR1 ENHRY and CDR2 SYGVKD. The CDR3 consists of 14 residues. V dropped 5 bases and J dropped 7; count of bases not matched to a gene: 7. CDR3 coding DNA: TGTGCCATCAGTCCGGGACAGGGCGAAAATACGCAGTATTTT. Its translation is CAISPGQGENTQYF.

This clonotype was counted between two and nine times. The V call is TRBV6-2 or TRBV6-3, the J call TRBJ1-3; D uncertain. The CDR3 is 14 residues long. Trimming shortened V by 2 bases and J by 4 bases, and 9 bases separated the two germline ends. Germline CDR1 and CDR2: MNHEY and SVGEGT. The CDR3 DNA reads TGTGCCAGCAGTTACACTGGATCCGGAAACACCATATATTTT. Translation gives CASSYTGSGNTIYF.

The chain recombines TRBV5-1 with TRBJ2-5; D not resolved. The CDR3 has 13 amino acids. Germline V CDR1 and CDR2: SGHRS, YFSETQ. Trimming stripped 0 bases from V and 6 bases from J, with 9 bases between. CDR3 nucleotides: TGCGCCAGCAGCTTGGCCTCCCCCCAGACCCAGTACTTC. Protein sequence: CASSLASPQTQYF.

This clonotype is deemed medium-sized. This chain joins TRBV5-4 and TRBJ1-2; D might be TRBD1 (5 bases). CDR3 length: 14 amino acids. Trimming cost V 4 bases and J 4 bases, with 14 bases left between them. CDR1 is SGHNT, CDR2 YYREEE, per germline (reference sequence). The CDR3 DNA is TGTGCCAGCAGCGGACACGAGGGGCTCTATGGCTACACCTTC. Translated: CASSGHEGLYGYTF.

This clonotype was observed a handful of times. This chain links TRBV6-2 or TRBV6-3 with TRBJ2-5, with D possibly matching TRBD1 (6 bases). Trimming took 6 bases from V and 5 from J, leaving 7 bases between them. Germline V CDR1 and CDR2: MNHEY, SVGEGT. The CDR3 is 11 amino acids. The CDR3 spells CASSQGETQYF. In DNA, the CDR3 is TGTGCCAGCAGCCAGGGGGAGACCCAGTACTTC.

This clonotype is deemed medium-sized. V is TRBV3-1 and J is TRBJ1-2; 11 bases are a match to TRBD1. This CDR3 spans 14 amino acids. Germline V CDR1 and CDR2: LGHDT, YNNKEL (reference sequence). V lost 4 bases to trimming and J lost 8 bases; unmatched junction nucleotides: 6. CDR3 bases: TGTGCCAGCAGCCTCGGGACAGGGGGTTTGGGCTACACCTTC. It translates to CASSLGTGGLGYTF. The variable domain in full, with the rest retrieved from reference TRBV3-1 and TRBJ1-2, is DTAVSQTPKYLVTQMGNDKSIKCEQNLGHDTMYWYKQDSKKFLKIMFSYNNKELIINETVPNRFSPKSPDKAHLNLHINSLELGDSAVYFCASSLGTGGLGYTFGSGTRLTVV.

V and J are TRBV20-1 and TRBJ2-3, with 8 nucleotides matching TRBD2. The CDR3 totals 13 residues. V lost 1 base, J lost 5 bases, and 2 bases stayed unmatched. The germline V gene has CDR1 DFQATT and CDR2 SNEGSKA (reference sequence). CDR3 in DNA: TGCAGTGCTAGAGGTAGCGGGAAAGATACGCAGTATTTT. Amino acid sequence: CSARGSGKDTQYF.

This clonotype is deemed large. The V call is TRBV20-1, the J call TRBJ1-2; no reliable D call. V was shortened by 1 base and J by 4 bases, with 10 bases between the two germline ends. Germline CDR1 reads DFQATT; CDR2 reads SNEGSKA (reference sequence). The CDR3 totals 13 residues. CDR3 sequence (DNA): TGCAGTGCTAGAGCTGAGGTCGTCTATGGCTACACCTTC. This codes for CSARAEVVYGYTF.